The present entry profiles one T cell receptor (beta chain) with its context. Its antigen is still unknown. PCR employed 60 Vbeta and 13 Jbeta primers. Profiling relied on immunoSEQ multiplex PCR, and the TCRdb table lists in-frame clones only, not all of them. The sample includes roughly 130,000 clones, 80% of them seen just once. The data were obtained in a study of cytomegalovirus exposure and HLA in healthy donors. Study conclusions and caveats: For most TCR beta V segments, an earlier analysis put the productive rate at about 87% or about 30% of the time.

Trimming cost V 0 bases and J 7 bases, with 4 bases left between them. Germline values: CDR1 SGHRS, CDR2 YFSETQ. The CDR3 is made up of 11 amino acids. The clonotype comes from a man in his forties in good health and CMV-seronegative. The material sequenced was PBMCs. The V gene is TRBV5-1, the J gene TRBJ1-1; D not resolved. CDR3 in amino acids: CASSLGHEAFF. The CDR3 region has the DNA TGCGCCAGCAGCTTGGGGCATGAAGCTTTCTTT.